These 27 T cell receptor beta chains came from one sample sequenced in a study of tissue T cells after allogeneic stem cell transplantation. Method: immunoSEQ multiplex PCR; TCRdb's copy keeps in-frame clones and lacks some. The sample contains over 3,000 clones, 75% of which appear only once. Enrolled prospectively were adult allogeneic hematopoietic cell transplant recipients whose graft-versus-host disease was steroid-refractory. The sample was small intestine tissue, taken at autopsy. The source is a male patient at least 60 years old with steroid-refractory graft-versus-host disease after an allogeneic stem cell transplant. Part of the T cell pool may stem from the graft donor.

The J gene is TRBJ1-1, the V gene TRBV27; D is undetermined. V was trimmed by 7 bases and J by 0 bases, leaving 12 bases between them. Germline CDR1 MNHEY, CDR2 SMNVEV (reference sequence). The length of the CDR3 is 14 residues. CDR3 DNA: TGTGCCAGCAAACGCGGGGAGGTGAACACTGAAGCTTTCTTT. This translates into CASKRGEVNTEAFF.

This clone has a single count. This chain links TRBV4-2 with TRBJ1-6, with 10 bases aligning to TRBD1. Germline V gives CDR1 LGHNA, CDR2 YNFKEQ. The CDR3 is 15 residues long. The J segment lost 11 bases and the V segment lost 4 bases, leaving 8 bases of the junction unmatched. In DNA form, the CDR3 reads TGTGCCAGCAGCCCTCTGACAGGGGGCCGGACACCCCTCCACTTT. Amino acids: CASSPLTGGRTPLHF.

The rearrangement links TRBV24-1 to TRBJ2-3, with 7 positions matching TRBD1. V dropped 5 bases and J dropped 2; count of bases not matched to a gene: 6. The CDR3 is 15 amino acids. Germline-derived CDR1 and CDR2 are KGHDR and SFDVKD. CDR3 bases: TGTGCCACCAGTGCCAAGACAGGGCCCACAGATACGCAGTATTTT. It is translated as CATSAKTGPTDTQYF.

This clone is categorized as large. V and J are TRBV5-1 and TRBJ2-3; D unclear. CDR3 length equals 15 residues. Trimming pared 0 bases from V and 5 bases from J, leaving 13 bases between. Germline-derived CDR1 and CDR2 are SGHRS and YFSETQ. CDR3 amino acids: CASSLGAGAEDTQYF. CDR3 coding DNA: TGCGCCAGCAGCTTGGGGGCTGGTGCCGAAGATACGCAGTATTTT.

This clone was observed a few times. This chain uses TRBV14 with TRBJ2-1; perhaps TRBD2 as D (6 bases). Germline assignment: CDR1 SGHDN and CDR2 FVKESK. Deletions cut 4 bases from V and 1 base from J, with 11 bases between. The CDR3 consists of 15 residues. The CDR3: CASSRPGRSYNEQFF. CDR3 sequence (DNA): TGTGCCAGCAGCCGTCCAGGGAGGTCCTACAATGAGCAGTTCTTC. Filled out from reference TRBV14 and TRBJ2-1, the complete variable domain reads EAGVTQFPSHSVIEKGQTVTLRCDPISGHDNLYWYRRVMGKEIKFLLHFVKESKQDESGMPNNRFLAERTGGTYSTLKVQPAELEDSGVYFCASSRPGRSYNEQFFGPGTRLTVL.

The chain carries TRBV6-5 and TRBJ1-2; 9 bases map to TRBD1. V trimming: 7 bases; J trimming: 7 bases; junction bases outside the gene matches: 10. Germline CDR1 reads MNHEY; CDR2 reads SVGAGI. This CDR3 comprises 14 residues. The CDR3 loop is CASIRDRGIGGYTF. The CDR3, as DNA: TGTGCCAGCATCAGAGACAGGGGGATAGGTGGCTACACCTTC.

This chain joins TRBV5-4 and TRBJ1-1; D is unresolved. CDR3 length equals 15 residues. Trimming pared 4 bases from V and 0 bases from J, leaving 13 bases between. Germline assignment: CDR1 SGHNT and CDR2 YYREEE (reference sequence). CDR3 DNA sequence: TGTGCCAGCAGCCGACAAGGAGGCATGAACACTGAAGCTTTCTTT. Encoded protein: CASSRQGGMNTEAFF.

The CDR3 sequence is CAIRNTGINNSPLHF. DNA of the CDR3: TGTGCCATCAGGAACACGGGTATCAATAATTCACCCCTCCACTTT. The V call is TRBV10-3, the J call TRBJ1-6; D remains ambiguous. V was shortened by 6 bases and J by 5 bases, with 14 bases between the two germline ends. This CDR3 spans 15 amino acids. Germline V gene data show CDR1 as ENHRY and CDR2 as SYGVKD.

The V gene is TRBV5-1, the J gene TRBJ2-4; tentative D call: TRBD2 (5 bases). There are 14 residues in the CDR3. Germline CDR1 reads SGHRS; CDR2 reads YFSETQ. The V end lost 7 bases, the J end lost 8 bases, and 19 bases lay between the germline ends. The CDR3 spells CASRGLTSSDIQYF. Written as DNA, the CDR3 is TGCGCCAGCCGCGGGCTGACGAGCTCGGACATTCAGTACTTC. The full variable domain, with the rest looked up from reference TRBV5-1 and TRBJ2-4, is KAGVTQTPRYLIKTRGQQVTLSCSPISGHRSVSWYQQTPGQGLQFLFEYFSETQRNKGNFPGRFSGRQFSNSRSEMNVSTLELGDSALYLCASRGLTSSDIQYFGAGTRLSVL.

J is TRBJ2-7 and V is TRBV5-6, with TRBD2 matching over 8 bases. Looked up from germline, CDR1 is SGHDT and CDR2 is YYEEEE. Losses at the gene ends were 4 bases for V and 1 base for J; bases not matched to a gene: 7. CDR3 length: 15 residues. The CDR3 spells CASSRERGGSYEQYF. As DNA, the CDR3 is TGTGCCAGCAGCCGAGAACGGGGGGGATCCTACGAGCAGTACTTC.

The chain combines TRBV12-3 or TRBV12-4 with TRBJ1-1, with D perhaps matching TRBD1 (6 bases). This CDR3 region has 13 residues. The V and J ends lost 6 bases and 1 base respectively, with 9 bases between them. The CDR3 loop is CASRGDTNTEAFF. CDR3 in DNA: TGTGCCAGCAGGGGGGACACGAACACTGAAGCTTTCTTT.

The V call is TRBV28, the J call TRBJ2-1, with 9 bases lining up with TRBD2. The CDR3 sequence is 17 residues long. The germline gives CDR1 MDHEN, CDR2 SYDVKM. J was trimmed by 2 bases and V by 4 bases; bases with no gene match: 9. CDR3 residues: CASSSLSGGAPYNEQFF. CDR3 coding DNA: TGTGCCAGCAGTTCCCTTAGCGGGGGAGCTCCCTACAATGAGCAGTTCTTC.

In its sample, this clone was seen a few times. This chain joins TRBV6-5 and TRBJ1-6; D is uncertain. Germline CDR1 MNHEY, CDR2 SVGAGI. With 3 bases removed from V and 10 bases from J, the gap between germline ends came to 13 bases. CDR3 size: 14 residues. The CDR3 protein is CASSYDTAASPLHF. In DNA, the CDR3 is TGTGCCAGCAGTTATGACACCGCGGCCTCACCCCTCCACTTT.

The chain joins TRBV30 to TRBJ1-3; D possibly corresponds to TRBD1 (5 bases). V was pared by 4 bases and J by 8 bases, with 18 bases between. The length of the CDR3 is 14 residues. Germline CDR1 and CDR2: GTSNPN and SVGIG (reference sequence). The CDR3, as DNA: TGTGCCTGGACGGTCGCAGGGCCTGGGGACACCATATATTTT. It encodes CAWTVAGPGDTIYF.

This chain links TRBV6-6 with TRBJ1-5; TRBD1 might be the D (6 bases). V was clipped by 5 bases and J by 3 bases, with 20 bases between them. This CDR3 comprises 17 residues. Germline V gives CDR1 MNHNY, CDR2 SVGAGI (reference sequence). The CDR3 region is CASSQGRGLGDNQPQHF. Here the CDR3 DNA reads TGTGCCAGCAGTCAGGGCCGGGGGCTAGGAGACAATCAGCCCCAGCATTTT.

This chain uses TRBV7-9 with TRBJ1-2, with D unresolved. Germline lookup yields CDR1 SEHNR and CDR2 FQNEAQ (reference sequence). V lost 1 base to trimming and J lost 3 bases, with 15 bases between them. The CDR3 has 16 residues. Here the CDR3 DNA reads TGTGCCAGCAGCTTAGGGAGACGGACGGTGGACTATGGCTACACCTTC. Translated: CASSLGRRTVDYGYTF.

This chain connects TRBV3-1 (or the pseudogene TRBV3-2) to TRBJ2-3, with a weak D call TRBD1 (6 bases). Trimming took 0 bases from V and 10 from J, leaving 17 bases between them. Per germline, CDR1 LGHDT and CDR2 YNNKEL (reference sequence). CDR3 length: 15 residues. The CDR3 sequence is CASSQEGPRGLAQYF. Here the CDR3 DNA reads TGTGCCAGCAGCCAAGAGGGACCCAGGGGATTGGCGCAGTATTTT.

The rearrangement links TRBV5-4 to TRBJ1-4; 7 bases map to TRBD1. The germline V gene encodes CDR1 SGHNT and CDR2 YYREEE (reference sequence). With V trimmed by 3 bases and J by 6 bases, 8 bases remained unmatched. The CDR3 sequence is 15 residues long. The CDR3 bases are TGTGCCAGCAGCTCCACAGGGGAAATGCATGAAAAACTGTTTTTT. This sequence encodes CASSSTGEMHEKLFF.

The rearrangement links TRBV28 to TRBJ2-1, with a weak D call TRBD1 (6 bases). From germline, CDR1 is MDHEN and CDR2 SYDVKM. This CDR3 contains 16 residues. Trimming stripped 3 bases from V and 0 bases from J, with 12 bases between. CDR3 region: CASSFGQIFSYNEQFF. CDR3 DNA: TGTGCCAGCAGTTTCGGACAGATTTTCTCCTACAATGAGCAGTTCTTC.

The rearrangement links TRBV2 to TRBJ1-1, with a possible D match to TRBD1 (5 bases). Trimming removed 6 bases at V and 1 base at J, with 15 bases between. Germline V gives CDR1 SNHLY, CDR2 FYNNEI. The CDR3 contains 15 residues. Here the CDR3 reads CASRYGATANTEAFF. The CDR3 coding sequence is TGTGCCAGCAGATATGGTGCGACAGCGAACACTGAAGCTTTCTTT.

This clone was counted a single time. CDR3 amino acids: CASSFGGVREPQHF. CDR3 in DNA: TGTGCCAGCAGCTTTGGCGGGGTGAGGGAGCCCCAGCATTTT. The genes are TRBV7-9 and TRBJ1-5; D remains unclear. The CDR3 runs 14 residues. The V and J ends lost 3 bases and 8 bases respectively, with 14 bases between them. The germline gives CDR1 SEHNR, CDR2 FQNEAQ (reference sequence).

The chain carries TRBV9 and TRBJ2-1; D uncertain. This CDR3 is 12 amino acids long. The V end lost 1 base, the J end lost 5 bases, and 4 bases lay between the germline ends. CDR1 is SGDLS and CDR2 is YYNGEE in the germline V gene. CDR3 bases: TGTGCCAGCAGCGTACCGAACAATGAGCAGTTCTTC. Translating it yields CASSVPNNEQFF.

This clone occurred a few times. V gene TRBV6-6 combines with J gene TRBJ2-3, with D perhaps TRBD1 (6 bases). The V gene's germline CDR1 is MNHNY and CDR2 SVGAGI (reference sequence). V lost 5 bases, J lost 0 bases, and 12 bases lay in between. This CDR3 is built from 15 residues. CDR3 DNA sequence: TGTGCCAGCAGTCTGACAGGAACTAGCACAGATACGCAGTATTTT. This sequence encodes CASSLTGTSTDTQYF.

This clone was counted a single time. The gene calls are TRBV28 and TRBJ1-6; D call uncertain. Trimming removed 2 bases at V and 5 bases at J, with 25 bases between. The CDR3 covers 20 residues. Germline assignment: CDR1 MDHEN and CDR2 SYDVKM. CDR3: CASSLPLGISSYANNSPLHF. The CDR3 DNA sequence: TGTGCCAGCAGTTTACCCCTCGGGATCAGTTCGTACGCAAATAATTCACCCCTCCACTTT. Looking up the rest from reference TRBV28 and TRBJ1-6 gives the full variable domain: DVKVTQSSRYLVKRTGEKVFLECVQDMDHENMFWYRQDPGLGLRLIYFSYDVKMKEKGDIPEGYSVSREKKERFSLILESASTNQTSMYLCASSLPLGISSYANNSPLHFGNGTRLTVT.

The chain is built from TRBV7-8 and TRBJ1-1; TRBD1 is a possible D gene (5 bases). The V gene lost 5 bases and the J gene lost 2 bases, with 15 bases spanning the gap. Germline assignment: CDR1 SGHVS and CDR2 FQNEAQ. The CDR3 covers 15 residues. CDR3 residues: CASSPRGGFNTEAFF. In DNA form, the CDR3 reads TGTGCCAGCAGCCCCCGGGGGGGGTTCAACACTGAAGCTTTCTTT.

The chain uses TRBV5-1 and TRBJ1-2; maybe TRBD1 (5 bases). V was shortened by 0 bases and J by 3 bases, with 15 bases between the two germline ends. This CDR3 is built from 16 residues. CDR1 SGHRS and CDR2 YFSETQ come from the germline V gene. This CDR3 is CASSLVGEGAYYGYTF. CDR3 in DNA: TGCGCCAGCAGCTTGGTTGGGGAAGGGGCGTACTATGGCTACACCTTC.

The chain combines TRBV6-5 with TRBJ2-7, with D possibly TRBD1 on 6 matching bases. This CDR3 is built from 15 residues. Trimming took 7 bases from V and 0 from J, leaving 16 bases between them. Germline V gene lookup returns CDR1 MNHEY and CDR2 SVGAGI. For the CDR3, the DNA is TGTGCCAGCACGATAGGACAGCTACCCTCCTACGAGCAGTACTTC. As protein: CASTIGQLPSYEQYF.